This T cell receptor beta chain was obtained from a study of T cell repertoires in cytomegalovirus infection. Study details: Public TCR beta signature analysis indicated the presence of both CMV infection and matching HLA type.

The table lists this clonotype with many counts. The antigen is not known. Study results and limitations: Cumulative public TCR beta family frequency identified carriers of CMV plus the relevant HLA. Within the response measured ex vivo, HLA-C-restricted CMV-specific TCR beta clonotypes were dominant.

In TCRdb, the reads were re-called with MiXCR into one record per CDR3 protein. The data show 200,000 to 300,000 distinct CDR3 sequences, roughly 12% seen once. V lost 1 base, J lost 5 bases, and 5 bases stayed unmatched. In germline, CDR1 is LNHDA, CDR2 SQIVND (reference sequence). CDR3 length: 15 residues. The source of this sequence is a human donor in good health (CMV status not recorded). Some clones in this sample may be carry-over from other donors' samples. The material sequenced was PBMCs. The V and J genes are TRBV19 and TRBJ1-1, with 9 bases fitting TRBD1. This chain's CDR3 is CASSIVRTGETEAFF. CDR3 DNA sequence: TGTGCCAGTAGTATAGTGAGGACAGGGGAGACTGAAGCTTTCTTT.